The 13 T cell receptor beta chains given below trace back to one sample, sequenced in a study of blood T cell repertoires in COVID-19. Data came from immunoSEQ multiplex PCR; TCRdb stores just in-frame clones and leaves some out. Of 200,000 to 300,000 clones detected, approximately 86% appear once; the ten largest clones hold around 9.5%. Specimen: peripheral blood. The receptors were gathered from a man aged 35 to 55 who had recovered from COVID-19.

This clone has a single count. This chain connects TRBV19 to TRBJ1-2, with 10 bases lining up with TRBD1. V was clipped by 7 bases and J by 8 bases; unmatched bases: 16. Germline V gene sequence: CDR1 LNHDA, CDR2 SQIVND (reference sequence). The CDR3 is made up of 16 amino acids. The CDR3 region is CASIQDRGVLERGYTF. CDR3 sequence (DNA): TGTGCCAGTATTCAGGACAGGGGGGTTTTGGAACGCGGCTACACCTTC.

The chain links TRBV10-3 to TRBJ2-1; TRBD2 agrees at 10 bases. V lost 10 bases and J lost 6; bases outside the gene matches: 6. The length of the CDR3 is 13 residues. The germline V gene has CDR1 ENHRY and CDR2 SYGVKD. The DNA for the CDR3 is TGTGCCACCAGGGTAGCGGGAGGCAATGAGCAGTTCTTC. Residues: CATRVAGGNEQFF.

V and J are TRBV6-6 and TRBJ2-1; TRBD2 is a possible D gene (5 bases). Trimming removed 5 bases from V and 8 bases from J, with 19 bases in between. The germline V gene encodes CDR1 MNHNY and CDR2 SVGAGI (reference sequence). The length of the CDR3 is 15 residues. CDR3 residues: CASSPEGKGVHEQFF. CDR3 coding DNA: TGTGCCAGCAGTCCCGAAGGGAAGGGAGTGCATGAGCAGTTCTTC.

The chain recombines TRBV11-1 with TRBJ2-1, with 13 bases aligning to TRBD2. V trimming: 5 bases; J trimming: 4 bases; junction bases outside the gene matches: 5. CDR3 length equals 16 residues. The germline V gene has CDR1 SGHAT and CDR2 FQDESV (reference sequence). The CDR3 DNA sequence: TGTGCCAGCAGCCCACGGACTAGCGGGGGTTACAATGAGCAGTTCTTC. As protein: CASSPRTSGGYNEQFF.

The J gene is TRBJ2-7, the V gene TRBV11-2; 8 bases are shared with TRBD1. CDR3 length: 17 residues. With 5 bases clipped from V and 2 bases from J, the junction kept 14 bases outside the gene matches. CDR1 is SGHAT, CDR2 FQNNGV, per germline. In DNA, the CDR3 is TGTGCCAGCAGCCCAACCCTCCGGACAGGGACAACCTACGAGCAGTACTTC. Protein product: CASSPTLRTGTTYEQYF.

The rearrangement uses TRBV2 and TRBJ1-1; weak D call: TRBD1 (6 bases). Germline CDR1 and CDR2: SNHLY and FYNNEI. V was trimmed by 2 bases and J by 5 bases, leaving 12 bases between them. This CDR3 is built from 14 residues. The CDR3 region has the DNA TGTGCCAGCAGTGAAACCACCGGGACAACTGAAGCTTTCTTT. This codes for CASSETTGTTEAFF.

This chain joins TRBV7-9 and TRBJ2-2; possible D gene TRBD2, 5 bases. Trimming removed 4 bases at V and 4 bases at J, with 13 bases between. This CDR3 has 15 residues. Per the germline V gene, CDR1 is SEHNR and CDR2 is FQNEAQ (reference sequence). This chain's CDR3 is CASSWERYSTGELFF. CDR3 in DNA: TGTGCCAGCAGCTGGGAGCGGTATAGCACCGGGGAGCTGTTTTTT.

The J gene is TRBJ2-5, the V gene TRBV7-9; D possibly corresponds to TRBD1 (6 bases). V dropped 5 bases and J dropped 2 bases, with 9 bases sitting between them. CDR3 length equals 13 residues. Germline V gene sequence: CDR1 SEHNR, CDR2 FQNEAQ (reference sequence). The CDR3 region has the DNA TGTGCCAGCAGCCGGACAGCTCAAGAGACCCAGTACTTC. This encodes CASSRTAQETQYF.

Regarding this clone: At the DNA level, this CDR3 is encoded by other sequences in the same sample as well. The CDR3 protein is CASSPLYEQYF. The CDR3 region has the DNA TGTGCCAGCAGTCCCCTCTACGAGCAGTACTTC. The rearrangement uses TRBV6-2 or TRBV6-3 and TRBJ2-7; D remains ambiguous. The CDR3 spans 11 residues. Trimming left V 5 bases short and J 3 bases short, with 5 bases between. Germline assignment: CDR1 MNHEY and CDR2 SVGEGT.

The chain uses TRBV15 and TRBJ2-7, with a weak D call TRBD1 (6 bases). Trimming took 3 bases from V and 5 from J, leaving 17 bases between them. Germline loops: CDR1 LNHNV, CDR2 YYDKDF (reference sequence). CDR3 length: 15 amino acids. The CDR3 region is CATSRPDRPYHEQYF. The CDR3 DNA reads as TGTGCCACCAGCAGGCCAGACAGGCCCTACCACGAGCAGTACTTC. Combining the CDR3 with reference TRBV15 and TRBJ2-7 gives the whole variable domain DAMVIQNPRYQVTQFGKPVTLSCSQTLNHNVMYWYQQKSSQAPKLLFHYYDKDFNNEADTPDNFQSRRPNTSFCFLDIRSPGLGDTAMYLCATSRPDRPYHEQYFGPGTRLTVT.

The chain joins TRBV6-5 to TRBJ2-6, with D hard to call. Trimming removed 4 bases at V and 4 bases at J, with 8 bases between. Germline loops: CDR1 MNHEY, CDR2 SVGAGI. The CDR3 runs to 14 residues. The CDR3 loop reads CASSSIRGANVLTF. The CDR3 DNA follows: TGTGCCAGCAGTTCTATCCGGGGGGCCAACGTCCTGACTTTC.

V usage is TRBV29-1 and J usage is TRBJ1-1; no clear D. Germline lookup yields CDR1 SQVTM and CDR2 ANQGSEA. There are 12 residues in the CDR3. V was cut by 6 bases and J by 5 bases, with 13 bases left in between. The CDR3 bases are TGCAGCGTCTCCGTCGCGGGGACTGAAGCTTTCTTT. Residues: CSVSVAGTEAFF.

The chain is built from TRBV7-2 and TRBJ2-5, with D possibly TRBD1 on 6 matching bases. The CDR3 has 14 residues. Trimming shortened V by 5 bases and J by 11 bases, and 21 bases separated the two germline ends. Germline-derived CDR1 and CDR2 are SGHTA and FQGNSA. This CDR3 is CASSAYLQGLEQYF. The DNA for the CDR3 is TGTGCCAGCAGCGCATACCTACAGGGTCTGGAACAGTACTTC.